This T cell receptor (beta chain) derives from a study of monozygotic twins with inflammatory bowel disease. Study-wide findings and caveats: Whereas healthy co-twins had higher TCRbeta diversity (inverse Simpson), IBD patients had lower diversity.

Comments on this clonotype: Its antigen is not identified.

TCRdb reanalyzed the 5' RACE reads and collapses them to one entry per CDR3 protein, without DNA. The sample shows fewer than 550,000 distinct CDR3 sequences, and about 2.2% sits with its ten largest clones. The sequence came from a human donor with ulcerative colitis or Crohn's disease, or a healthy co-twin of an affected twin (not recorded which). Sequenced input: blood.

The CDR3 reads CAISESGKYGYTF. This chain links TRBV10-3 with TRBJ1-2. The CDR3 is 13 residues long. Looked up from germline, CDR1 is ENHRY and CDR2 is SYGVKD.